The source of this T cell receptor (beta chain) is a study of cytomegalovirus exposure and HLA in healthy donors. Overall study findings and caveats: HLA allele associations emerged for under 20,000 TCR beta sequences in a later analysis, at 0.05 false discovery rate. Cytomegalovirus association was listed for under 200 TCR beta chains.

Researchers ran the PCR with 60 Vbeta and 13 Jbeta primers. This table comes from immunoSEQ multiplex PCR, and its TCRdb copy is limited to in-frame clones, with some not included. In the table there are about 130,000 clones, roughly 77% of which are singletons. CDR3 length: 14 amino acids. V dropped 5 bases and J dropped 3; count of bases not matched to a gene: 3. The V gene's germline CDR1 is MNHEY and CDR2 SVGAGI. A note on this clone: Its antigen remains unidentified.

This rearrangement joins TRBV6-5 to TRBJ2-1; 8 bases match TRBD2. Sequenced input: PBMCs. The TCR sequence derives from a man under 40 in good health and CMV-seronegative. The CDR3 region is CASSTGRDYNEQFF. DNA of the CDR3: TGTGCCAGCAGTACCGGGAGGGACTACAATGAGCAGTTCTTC.